The 11 T cell receptor beta chains listed next were all sequenced from one sample in a study of blood T cell repertoires in COVID-19. Measured with immunoSEQ multiplex PCR; TCRdb has only the in-frame clones, and not every one. Altogether nearly 80,000 clones are present, around nine tenths being singletons, with the ten largest covering 4.9%. The sample comprised peripheral blood. All receptors derive from a woman of 80 years or more with active or convalescent COVID-19.

V is TRBV4-1 and J is TRBJ2-5; possibly TRBD1 for D (5 bases). In germline, CDR1 is MGHRA, CDR2 YSYEKL. V was cut by 5 bases and J by 7 bases, with 8 bases left in between. This CDR3 is 11 amino acids long. The CDR3 DNA reads as TGCGCCAGCAGCTACCAGGGGACCCAGTACTTC. This gives the protein CASSYQGTQYF.

This clone appeared once. The V gene is TRBV6-5, the J gene TRBJ1-1; tentatively, D is TRBD1 (5 bases). From germline, CDR1 is MNHEY and CDR2 SVGAGI. V lost 5 bases to trimming and J lost 4 bases, with 17 bases between them. The CDR3 has 15 amino acids. The chain's CDR3 is CASSPGGLGSTEAFF. CDR3 bases: TGTGCCAGCAGTCCCGGGGGGTTGGGGAGCACTGAAGCTTTCTTT.

V and J are TRBV11-2 and TRBJ2-3, with 7 nucleotides matching TRBD2. The germline gives CDR1 SGHAT, CDR2 FQNNGV. This CDR3 has 14 residues. J was trimmed by 4 bases and V by 3 bases; bases with no gene match: 4. The CDR3 DNA is TGTGCCAGCAGCTTGGGGGGAGGGCCAGATACGCAGTATTTT. This translates into CASSLGGGPDTQYF.

The genes are TRBV9 and TRBJ2-7, with unresolved D. V was clipped by 0 bases and J by 1 base, with 11 bases between them. The CDR3 runs 15 residues. The germline CDR1 and CDR2 sequences are SGDLS and YYNGEE. In nucleotides, the CDR3 is TGTGCCAGCAGCGTAGGGCCAGGTAATTCCTACGAGCAGTACTTC. This encodes CASSVGPGNSYEQYF.

Only one count was recorded for this clone. Additional DNA sequences in this sample encode the identical CDR3. This chain uses TRBV7-8 with TRBJ1-6; 9 positions agree with TRBD1. The CDR3 loop spans 15 amino acids. Per the germline V gene, CDR1 is SGHVS and CDR2 is FQNEAQ. Trimming cost V 3 bases and J 6 bases; bases outside gene matches: 3. CDR3 nucleotides: TGTGCCAGCAGCTTGGGACAGGGTGGTAATTCACCCCTCCACTTT. Its translation is CASSLGQGGNSPLHF.

The sample holds one count of this clone. V usage is TRBV2 and J usage is TRBJ2-3; the D gene is possibly TRBD2 (5 bases). CDR1 SNHLY and CDR2 FYNNEI come from the germline V gene. V dropped 4 bases and J dropped 7 bases, with 15 bases sitting between them. This CDR3 has 14 residues. The CDR3 spells CASSAGSGVYTQYF. The CDR3 nucleotides are TGTGCCAGCAGTGCTGGGAGCGGAGTATATACGCAGTATTTT. Based on the CDR3 plus reference TRBV2 and TRBJ2-3, the full variable domain is EPEVTQTPSHQVTQMGQEVILRCVPISNHLYFYWYRQILGQKVEFLVSFYNNEISEKSEIFDDQFSVERPDGSNFTLKIRSTKLEDSAMYFCASSAGSGVYTQYFGPGTRLTVL.

This chain joins TRBV28 and TRBJ2-2; D might be TRBD1 (5 bases). Trimming removed 6 bases at V and 6 bases at J, with 11 bases between. CDR1 is MDHEN and CDR2 is SYDVKM in the germline V gene. The CDR3 loop spans 13 amino acids. CDR3 bases: TGTGCCAGCAGCTCAGGGTTCCCCGGGGAGCTGTTTTTT. Translated, it gives CASSSGFPGELFF.

J is TRBJ2-1 and V is TRBV7-3; 8 nucleotides match TRBD1. CDR1 and CDR2 (germline): SGHTA, FQGTGA. J was trimmed by 10 bases and V by 5 bases; bases with no gene match: 10. CDR3 length: 14 residues. The CDR3 loop is CASSRGQGAREQFF. The CDR3 nucleotides are TGTGCCAGCAGCCGCGGTCAGGGGGCGCGGGAGCAGTTCTTC.

The V call is TRBV2, the J call TRBJ1-5; a weak D match, TRBD1 (6 bases). The CDR3 is 16 amino acids. Trimming took 4 bases from V and 0 from J, leaving 13 bases between them. Germline V gene data show CDR1 as SNHLY and CDR2 as FYNNEI. The CDR3 sequence is CASSAAGGGSNQPQHF. The CDR3 DNA sequence: TGTGCCAGCAGTGCAGCGGGAGGGGGTAGCAATCAGCCCCAGCATTTT.

This chain joins TRBV9 and TRBJ2-2; D might be TRBD2 (6 bases). V gave up 4 bases and J gave up 9 bases, with 13 bases separating them. The CDR3 extends over 13 amino acids. Germline assignment: CDR1 SGDLS and CDR2 YYNGEE. The CDR3 protein is CASSPRRGRELFF. DNA of the CDR3: TGTGCCAGCAGCCCCCGGCGGGGCCGGGAGCTGTTTTTT.

The genes are TRBV6-5 and TRBJ1-3; TRBD1 might be the D (5 bases). This CDR3 region has 12 residues. V shed 8 bases and J shed 4 bases, with 9 bases lying between them. Germline-derived CDR1 and CDR2 are MNHEY and SVGAGI. Here the CDR3 DNA reads TGTGCCAGCGGGACTGGGGGAAACACCATATATTTT. Protein product: CASGTGGNTIYF.